This T cell receptor (beta chain) was captured by sequencing in a study of cytomegalovirus exposure and HLA in healthy donors. Overall study results and limits: As a later analysis revealed, the rate of TCR association differed by HLA locus, with DRB1 most and HLA-C fewest. The investigators catalogued 150 to 200 TCR beta chains as cytomegalovirus-associated.

Germline CDR1 reads SGHDT; CDR2 reads YYEEEE. The CDR3 extends over 14 amino acids. The trim removed 0 bases at V and 2 bases at J, leaving 2 bases unmatched. Worth noting for this clone: Its antigen is not identified.

Use of 60 Vbeta and 13 Jbeta primers characterized the PCR. Only in-frame clones appear in the TCRdb table, and some are missing; sequencing was by immunoSEQ multiplex PCR. The sample yields 150,000 or so clones, over 75% seen once. The chain joins TRBV5-6 to TRBJ2-7, with 7 bases fitting TRBD1. Material for sequencing was PBMCs. This receptor was obtained from a man aged 25-40 years in good health and CMV-seropositive. The DNA for the CDR3 is TGTGCCAGCAGCTTGGGGGACAGAGCCTACGAGCAGTACTTC. Translating gives CASSLGDRAYEQYF.